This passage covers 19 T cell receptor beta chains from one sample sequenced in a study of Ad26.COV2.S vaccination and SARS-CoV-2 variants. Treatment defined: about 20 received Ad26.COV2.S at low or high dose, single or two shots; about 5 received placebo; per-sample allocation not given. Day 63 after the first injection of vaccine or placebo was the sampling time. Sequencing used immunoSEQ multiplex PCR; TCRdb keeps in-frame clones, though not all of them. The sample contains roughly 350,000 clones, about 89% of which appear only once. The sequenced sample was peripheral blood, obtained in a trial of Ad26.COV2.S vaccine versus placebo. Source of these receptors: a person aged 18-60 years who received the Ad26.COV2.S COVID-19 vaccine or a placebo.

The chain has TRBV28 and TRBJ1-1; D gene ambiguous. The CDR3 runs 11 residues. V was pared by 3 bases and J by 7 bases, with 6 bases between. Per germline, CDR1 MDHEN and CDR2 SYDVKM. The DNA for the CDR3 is TGTGCCAGCAGTTTGGATAATGAAGCTTTCTTT. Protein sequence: CASSLDNEAFF. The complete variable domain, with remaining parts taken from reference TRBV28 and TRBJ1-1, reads DVKVTQSSRYLVKRTGEKVFLECVQDMDHENMFWYRQDPGLGLRLIYFSYDVKMKEKGDIPEGYSVSREKKERFSLILESASTNQTSMYLCASSLDNEAFFGQGTRLTVV.

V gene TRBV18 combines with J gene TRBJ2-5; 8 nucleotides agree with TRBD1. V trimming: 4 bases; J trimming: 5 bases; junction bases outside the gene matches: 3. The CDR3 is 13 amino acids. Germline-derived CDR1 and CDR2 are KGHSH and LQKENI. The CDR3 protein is CASSRTGYETQYF. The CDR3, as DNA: TGTGCCAGCTCACGGACAGGGTACGAGACCCAGTACTTC.

The CDR3 DNA follows: TGCGCCAGCAGCCCGGGACTAGCGGGTACCGGGGAGCTGTTTTTT. Its translation is CASSPGLAGTGELFF. This chain joins TRBV5-1 and TRBJ2-2, with TRBD2 matching over 12 bases. The V gene's germline CDR1 is SGHRS and CDR2 YFSETQ. V lost 4 bases, J lost 5 bases, and 3 bases stayed unmatched. CDR3 length: 15 residues.

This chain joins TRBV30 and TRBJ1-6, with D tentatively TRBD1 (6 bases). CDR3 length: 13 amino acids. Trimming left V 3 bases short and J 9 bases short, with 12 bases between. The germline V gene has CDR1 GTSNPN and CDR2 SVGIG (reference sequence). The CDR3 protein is CAWSGTFASPLHF. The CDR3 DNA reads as TGTGCCTGGAGCGGGACATTCGCTTCACCCCTCCACTTT.

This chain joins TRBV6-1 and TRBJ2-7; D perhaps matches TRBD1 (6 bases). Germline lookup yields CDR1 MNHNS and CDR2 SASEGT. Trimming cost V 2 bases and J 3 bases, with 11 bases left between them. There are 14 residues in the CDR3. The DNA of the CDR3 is TGTGCCAGCAGTGAATATCGGGACAACTACGAGCAGTACTTC. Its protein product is CASSEYRDNYEQYF.

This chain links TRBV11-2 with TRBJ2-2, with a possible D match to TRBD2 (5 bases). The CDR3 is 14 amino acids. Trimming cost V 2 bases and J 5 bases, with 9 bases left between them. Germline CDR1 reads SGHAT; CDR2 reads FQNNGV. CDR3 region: CASSLLSGTGELFF. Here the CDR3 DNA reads TGTGCCAGCAGCTTATTGAGCGGTACCGGGGAGCTGTTTTTT.

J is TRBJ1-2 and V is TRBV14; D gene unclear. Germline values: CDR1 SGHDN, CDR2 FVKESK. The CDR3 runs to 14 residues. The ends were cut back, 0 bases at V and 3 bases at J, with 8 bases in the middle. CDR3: CASSQDRVYYGYTF. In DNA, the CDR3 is TGTGCCAGCAGCCAAGACCGGGTCTACTATGGCTACACCTTC.

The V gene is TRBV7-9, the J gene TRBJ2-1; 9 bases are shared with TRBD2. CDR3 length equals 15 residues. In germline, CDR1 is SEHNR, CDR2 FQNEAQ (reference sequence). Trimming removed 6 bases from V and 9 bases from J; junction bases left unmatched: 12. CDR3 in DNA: TGTGCCAGCAGGCGATATAGCGGGAGACGAGGTGAGCAGTTCTTC. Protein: CASRRYSGRRGEQFF.

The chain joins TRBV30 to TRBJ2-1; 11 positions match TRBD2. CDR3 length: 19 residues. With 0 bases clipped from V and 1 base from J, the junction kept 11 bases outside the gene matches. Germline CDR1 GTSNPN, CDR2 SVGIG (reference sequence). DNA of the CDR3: TGTGCCTGGAGTGTATGGGGAGGGGCTAGCGGGAGGTCCTACAATGAGCAGTTCTTC. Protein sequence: CAWSVWGGASGRSYNEQFF.

The CDR3: CASRPRARESEAFF. The CDR3 DNA reads TGTGCAAGTCGCCCCCGGGCAAGGGAGTCTGAAGCTTTCTTT. The V call is TRBV12-2, the J call TRBJ1-1. TRBV12-2 is assigned pseudogene status. CDR3 length equals 14 residues.

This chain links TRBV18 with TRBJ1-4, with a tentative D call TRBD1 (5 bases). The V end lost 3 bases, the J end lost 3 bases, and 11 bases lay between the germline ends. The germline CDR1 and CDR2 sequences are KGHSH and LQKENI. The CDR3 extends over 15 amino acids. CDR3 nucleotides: TGTGCCAGCTCACCTCACGGGACGGCTAATGAAAAACTGTTTTTT. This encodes CASSPHGTANEKLFF. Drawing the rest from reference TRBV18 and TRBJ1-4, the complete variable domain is NAGVMQNPRHLVRRRGQEARLRCSPMKGHSHVYWYRQLPEEGLKFMVYLQKENIIDESGMPKERFSAEFPKEGPSILRIQQVVRGDSAAYFCASSPHGTANEKLFFGSGTQLSVL.

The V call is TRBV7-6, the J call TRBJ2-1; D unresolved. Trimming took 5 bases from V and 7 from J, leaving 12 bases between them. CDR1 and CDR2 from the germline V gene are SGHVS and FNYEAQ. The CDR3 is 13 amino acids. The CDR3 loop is CASSPEVGNEQFF. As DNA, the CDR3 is TGTGCCAGCAGCCCCGAGGTGGGTAATGAGCAGTTCTTC.

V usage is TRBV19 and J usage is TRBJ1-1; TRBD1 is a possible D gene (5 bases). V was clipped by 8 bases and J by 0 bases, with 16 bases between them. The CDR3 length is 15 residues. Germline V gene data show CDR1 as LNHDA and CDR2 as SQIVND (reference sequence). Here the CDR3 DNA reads TGTGCCAGTTCGGAGGATTTGGGGCTGAACACTGAAGCTTTCTTT. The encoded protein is CASSEDLGLNTEAFF. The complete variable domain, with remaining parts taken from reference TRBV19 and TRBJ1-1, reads DGGITQSPKYLFRKEGQNVTLSCEQNLNHDAMYWYRQDPGQGLRLIYYSQIVNDFQKGDIAEGYSVSREKKESFPLTVTSAQKNPTAFYLCASSEDLGLNTEAFFGQGTRLTVV.

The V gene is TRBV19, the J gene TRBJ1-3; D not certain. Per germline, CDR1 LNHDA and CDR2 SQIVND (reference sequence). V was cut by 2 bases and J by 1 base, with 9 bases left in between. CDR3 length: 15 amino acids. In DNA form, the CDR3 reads TGTGCCAGTAGTATAAAATTGGGGTCTGGAAACACCATATATTTT. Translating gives CASSIKLGSGNTIYF.

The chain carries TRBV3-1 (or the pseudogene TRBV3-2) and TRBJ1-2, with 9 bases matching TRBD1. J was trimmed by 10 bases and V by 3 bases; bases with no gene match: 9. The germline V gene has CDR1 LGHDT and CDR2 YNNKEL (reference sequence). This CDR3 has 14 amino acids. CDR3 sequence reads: CASSQRDRVTDYTF. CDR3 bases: TGTGCCAGCAGCCAGAGGGACAGGGTTACGGACTACACCTTC.

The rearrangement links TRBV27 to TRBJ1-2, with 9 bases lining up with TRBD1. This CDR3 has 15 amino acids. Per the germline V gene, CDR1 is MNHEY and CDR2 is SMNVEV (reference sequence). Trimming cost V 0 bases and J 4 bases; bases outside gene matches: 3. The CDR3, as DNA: TGTGCCAGCAGTTTATCAGGACAGGGGAGCTATGGCTACACCTTC. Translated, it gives CASSLSGQGSYGYTF.

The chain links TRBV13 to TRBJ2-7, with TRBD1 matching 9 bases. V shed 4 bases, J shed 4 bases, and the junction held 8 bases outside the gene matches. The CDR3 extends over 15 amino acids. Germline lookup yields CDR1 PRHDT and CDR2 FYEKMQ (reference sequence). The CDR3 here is CASSYRTGAGYEQYF. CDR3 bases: TGTGCCAGCAGCTACCGGACAGGGGCGGGATACGAGCAGTACTTC.

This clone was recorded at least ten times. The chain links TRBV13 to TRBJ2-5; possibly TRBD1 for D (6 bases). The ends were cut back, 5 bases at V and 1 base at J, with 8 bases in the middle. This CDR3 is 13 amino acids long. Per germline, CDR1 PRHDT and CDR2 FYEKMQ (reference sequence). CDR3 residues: CASSGQSQETQYF. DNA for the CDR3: TGTGCCAGCAGCGGACAGTCCCAAGAGACCCAGTACTTC.

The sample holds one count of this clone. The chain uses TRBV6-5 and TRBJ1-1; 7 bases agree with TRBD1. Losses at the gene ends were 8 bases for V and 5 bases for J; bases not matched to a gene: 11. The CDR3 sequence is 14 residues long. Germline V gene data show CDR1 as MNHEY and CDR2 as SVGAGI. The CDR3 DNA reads TGTGCCAGCCGGACGAGGGGGCCGAGGACTGAAGCTTTCTTT. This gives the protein CASRTRGPRTEAFF.